This TCR beta chain is from a study of shared clonotypes between healthy human individuals. Across the whole study: Each donor's CD8 memory used one plate, CD8 naive two, each CD4 subset three. Study-level points and caveats: Depth of sequencing was expected to influence donor clonotype sharing.

The length of the CDR3 is 15 residues. The J segment lost 1 base and the V segment lost 2 bases, leaving 2 bases of the junction unmatched. Germline CDR1 and CDR2: SGHDT and YYEEEE. TCRdb's table, derived via immunoSEQ multiplex PCR, lists solely in-frame clones and lacks some. This sample has some 2,500,000 clones, with roughly 93% found just once. Remarks on this clone: Its target is unknown.

Every contributor of samples was a Caucasian grown-up residing in Nashville, Tennessee. The chain uses TRBV5-6 and TRBJ2-3; the match to TRBD1 covers 9 bases. The sequence derives from a man aged 18 to 29 in good health. Some clones in this sample may be carry-over from other donors' samples. What was sequenced was naive CD4+ T cells from PBMCs. Subset described: CD45RA+ positively selected. CDR3 coding DNA: TGTGCCAGCAGCTTACAGGGGGCTCGCACAGATACGCAGTATTTT. Its translation: CASSLQGARTDTQYF.